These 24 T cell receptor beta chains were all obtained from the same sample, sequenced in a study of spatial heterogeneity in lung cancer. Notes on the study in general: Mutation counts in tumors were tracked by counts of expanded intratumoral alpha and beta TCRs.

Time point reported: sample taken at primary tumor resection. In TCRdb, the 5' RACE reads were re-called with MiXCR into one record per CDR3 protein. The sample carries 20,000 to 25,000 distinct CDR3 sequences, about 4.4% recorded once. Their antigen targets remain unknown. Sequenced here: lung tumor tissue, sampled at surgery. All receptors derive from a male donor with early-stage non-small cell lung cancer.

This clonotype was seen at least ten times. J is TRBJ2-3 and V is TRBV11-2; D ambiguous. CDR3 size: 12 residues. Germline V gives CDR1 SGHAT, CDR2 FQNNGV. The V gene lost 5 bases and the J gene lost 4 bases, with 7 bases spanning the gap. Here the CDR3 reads CASSPSADTQYF. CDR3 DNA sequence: TGTGCCAGCAGCCCATCGGCAGATACGCAGTATTTT.

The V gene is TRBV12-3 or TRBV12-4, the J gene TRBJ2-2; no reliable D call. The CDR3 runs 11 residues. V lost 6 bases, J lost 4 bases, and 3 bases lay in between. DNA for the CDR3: TGTGCCAGCAGGGCCACCGGGGAGCTGTTTTTT. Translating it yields CASRATGELFF.

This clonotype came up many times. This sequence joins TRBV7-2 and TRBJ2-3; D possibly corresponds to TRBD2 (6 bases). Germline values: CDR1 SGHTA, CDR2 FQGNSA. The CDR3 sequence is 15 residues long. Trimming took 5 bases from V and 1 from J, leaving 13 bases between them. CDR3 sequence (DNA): TGTGCCAGCAGCCCGGACTACCAGCGCACAGATACGCAGTATTTT. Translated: CASSPDYQRTDTQYF.

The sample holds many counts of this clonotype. CDR3 protein: CATSDPHTGAGELFF. In DNA, the CDR3 is TGTGCCACCAGTGATCCCCACACAGGGGCCGGGGAGCTGTTTTTT. This chain uses TRBV24-1 with TRBJ2-2; TRBD1 agrees at 7 bases. V shed 3 bases, J shed 6 bases, and the junction held 6 bases outside the gene matches. The CDR3 loop spans 15 amino acids. Germline V gene lookup returns CDR1 KGHDR and CDR2 SFDVKD.

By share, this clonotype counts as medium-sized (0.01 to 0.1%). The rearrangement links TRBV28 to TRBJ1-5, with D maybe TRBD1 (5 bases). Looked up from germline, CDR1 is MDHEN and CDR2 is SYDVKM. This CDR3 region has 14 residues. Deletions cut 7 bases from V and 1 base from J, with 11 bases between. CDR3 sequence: CASTMDKSNQPQHF. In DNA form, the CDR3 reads TGTGCCAGCACCATGGACAAGAGCAATCAGCCCCAGCATTTT. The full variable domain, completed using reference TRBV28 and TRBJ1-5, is DVKVTQSSRYLVKRTGEKVFLECVQDMDHENMFWYRQDPGLGLRLIYFSYDVKMKEKGDIPEGYSVSREKKERFSLILESASTNQTSMYLCASTMDKSNQPQHFGDGTRLSIL.

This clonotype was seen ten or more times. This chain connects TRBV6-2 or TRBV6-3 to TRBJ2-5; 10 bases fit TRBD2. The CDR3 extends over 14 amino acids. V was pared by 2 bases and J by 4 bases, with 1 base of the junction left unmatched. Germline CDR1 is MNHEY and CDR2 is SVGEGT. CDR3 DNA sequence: TGTGCCAGCAGTTACCAGCGGGGGGGAGAGACCCAGTACTTC. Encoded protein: CASSYQRGGETQYF.

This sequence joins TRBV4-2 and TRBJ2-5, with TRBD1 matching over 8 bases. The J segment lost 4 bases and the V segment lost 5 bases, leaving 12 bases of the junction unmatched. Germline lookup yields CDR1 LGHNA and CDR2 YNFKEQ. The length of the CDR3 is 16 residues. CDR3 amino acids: CASSSAQTGVTETQYF. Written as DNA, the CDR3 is TGTGCCAGCAGCTCGGCGCAGACAGGGGTGACAGAGACCCAGTACTTC.

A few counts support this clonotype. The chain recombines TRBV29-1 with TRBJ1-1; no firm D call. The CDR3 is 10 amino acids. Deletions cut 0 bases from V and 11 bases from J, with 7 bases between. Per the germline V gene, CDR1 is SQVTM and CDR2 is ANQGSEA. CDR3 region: CSVEDGRAFF. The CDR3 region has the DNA TGCAGCGTTGAAGATGGCAGGGCTTTCTTT.

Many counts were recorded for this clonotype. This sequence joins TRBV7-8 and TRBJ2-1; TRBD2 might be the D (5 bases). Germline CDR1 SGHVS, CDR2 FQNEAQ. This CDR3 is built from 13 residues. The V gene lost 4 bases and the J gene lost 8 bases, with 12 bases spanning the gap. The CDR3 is CASSSPAEDEQFF. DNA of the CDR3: TGTGCCAGCAGCTCCCCCGCGGAGGATGAGCAGTTCTTC.

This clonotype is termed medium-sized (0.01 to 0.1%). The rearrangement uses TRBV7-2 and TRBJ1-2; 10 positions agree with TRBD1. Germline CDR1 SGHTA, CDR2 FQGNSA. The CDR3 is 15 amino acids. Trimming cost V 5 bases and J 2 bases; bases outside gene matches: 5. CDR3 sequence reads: CASSLGQGKNYGYTF. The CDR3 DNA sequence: TGTGCCAGCAGCCTGGGACAGGGGAAAAACTATGGCTACACCTTC.

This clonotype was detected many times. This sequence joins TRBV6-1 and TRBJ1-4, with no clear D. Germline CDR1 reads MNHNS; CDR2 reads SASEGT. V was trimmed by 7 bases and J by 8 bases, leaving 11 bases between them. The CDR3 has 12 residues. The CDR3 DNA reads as TGTGCCAGCAATGGGCGGGTGGAAAAACTGTTTTTT. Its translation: CASNGRVEKLFF.

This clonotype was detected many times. The CDR3 loop is CASSSGAGGRGTYEQYF. In DNA form, the CDR3 reads TGTGCCAGCAGTTCGGGGGCAGGGGGCCGGGGAACCTACGAGCAGTACTTC. The rearrangement joins TRBV12-3 or TRBV12-4 to TRBJ2-7, with 8 bases matching TRBD1. V lost 4 bases and J lost 2; bases outside the gene matches: 13. CDR3 length: 17 amino acids.

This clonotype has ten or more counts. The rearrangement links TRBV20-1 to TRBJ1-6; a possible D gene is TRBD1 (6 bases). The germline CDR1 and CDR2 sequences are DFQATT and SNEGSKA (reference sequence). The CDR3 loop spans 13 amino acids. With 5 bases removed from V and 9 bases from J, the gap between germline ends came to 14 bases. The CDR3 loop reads CSAPQGNGSPLHF. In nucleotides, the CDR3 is TGCAGTGCTCCGCAGGGGAACGGTTCACCCCTCCACTTT.

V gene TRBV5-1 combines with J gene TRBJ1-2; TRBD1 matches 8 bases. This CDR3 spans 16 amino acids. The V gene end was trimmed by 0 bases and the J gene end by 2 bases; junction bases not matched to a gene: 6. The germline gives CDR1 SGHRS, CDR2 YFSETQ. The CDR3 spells CASSLAQDRANYGYTF. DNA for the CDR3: TGCGCCAGCAGCTTGGCCCAGGACAGGGCGAACTATGGCTACACCTTC.

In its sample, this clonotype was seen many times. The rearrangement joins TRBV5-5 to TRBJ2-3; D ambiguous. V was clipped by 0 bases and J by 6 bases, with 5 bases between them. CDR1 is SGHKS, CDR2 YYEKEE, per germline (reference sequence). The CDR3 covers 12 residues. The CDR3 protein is CASSLEADTQYF. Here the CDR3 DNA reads TGTGCCAGCAGCTTGGAGGCGGATACGCAGTATTTT.

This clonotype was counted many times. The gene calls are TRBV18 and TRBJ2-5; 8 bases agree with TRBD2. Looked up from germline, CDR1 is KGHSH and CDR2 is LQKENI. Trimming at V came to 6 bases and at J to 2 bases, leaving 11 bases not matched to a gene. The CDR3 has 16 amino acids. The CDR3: CASSPPGGKRQETQYF. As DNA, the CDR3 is TGTGCCAGCTCGCCCCCGGGGGGGAAGCGGCAAGAGACCCAGTACTTC.

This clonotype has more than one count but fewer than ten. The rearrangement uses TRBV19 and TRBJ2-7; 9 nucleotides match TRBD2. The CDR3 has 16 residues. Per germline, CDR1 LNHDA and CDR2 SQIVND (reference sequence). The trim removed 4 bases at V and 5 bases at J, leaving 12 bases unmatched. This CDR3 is CASSRATGLASDEQYF. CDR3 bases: TGTGCCAGTAGTAGGGCCACGGGACTAGCTTCCGACGAGCAGTACTTC.

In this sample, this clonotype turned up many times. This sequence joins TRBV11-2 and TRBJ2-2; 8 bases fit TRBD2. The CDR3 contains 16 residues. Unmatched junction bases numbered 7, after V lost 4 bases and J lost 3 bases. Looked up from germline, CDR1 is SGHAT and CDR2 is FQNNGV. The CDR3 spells CASSSPGTRYTGELFF. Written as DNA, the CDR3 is TGTGCCAGCAGCTCTCCCGGGACTAGATACACCGGGGAGCTGTTTTTT.

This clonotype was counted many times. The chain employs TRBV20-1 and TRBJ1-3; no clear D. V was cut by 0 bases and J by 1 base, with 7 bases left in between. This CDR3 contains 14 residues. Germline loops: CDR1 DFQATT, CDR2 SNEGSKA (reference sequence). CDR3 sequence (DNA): TGCAGTGCTAGAGATGTACGGTCTGGAAACACCATATATTTT. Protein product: CSARDVRSGNTIYF.

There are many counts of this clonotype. CDR3 region: CASSLALGQYSNQPQHF. The CDR3 coding sequence is TGTGCCAGCAGCTTAGCGCTGGGGCAGTATAGCAATCAGCCCCAGCATTTT. The genes are TRBV7-2 and TRBJ1-5, with D perhaps TRBD1 (5 bases). This CDR3 has 17 residues. The germline V gene has CDR1 SGHTA and CDR2 FQGNSA. Between the trimmed V and J ends, which lost 0 bases and 0 bases, there was a span of 12 bases.

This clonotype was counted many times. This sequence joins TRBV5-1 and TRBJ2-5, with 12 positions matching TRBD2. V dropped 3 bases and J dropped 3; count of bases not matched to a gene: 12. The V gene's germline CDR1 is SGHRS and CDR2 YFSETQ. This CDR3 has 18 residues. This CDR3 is CASSSAHSSGRAKETQYF. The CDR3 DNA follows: TGCGCCAGCAGCTCGGCCCATTCTAGCGGGAGGGCCAAAGAGACCCAGTACTTC.

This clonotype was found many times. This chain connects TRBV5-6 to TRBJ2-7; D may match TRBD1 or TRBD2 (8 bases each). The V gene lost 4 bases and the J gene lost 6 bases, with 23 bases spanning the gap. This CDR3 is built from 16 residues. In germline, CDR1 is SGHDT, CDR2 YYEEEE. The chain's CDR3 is CASSTGGQGALLEQYF. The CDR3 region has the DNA TGTGCCAGCAGCACGGGGGGGCAGGGGGCGCTTCTCGAGCAGTACTTC.

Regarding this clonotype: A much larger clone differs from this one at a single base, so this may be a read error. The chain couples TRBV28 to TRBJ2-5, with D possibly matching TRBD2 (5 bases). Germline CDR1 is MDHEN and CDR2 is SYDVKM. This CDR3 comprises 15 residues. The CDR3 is CASSPLPGSQETLYF. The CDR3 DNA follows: TGTGCCAGCAGTCCCCTCCCGGGGTCCCAAGAGACCCTGTACTTC.

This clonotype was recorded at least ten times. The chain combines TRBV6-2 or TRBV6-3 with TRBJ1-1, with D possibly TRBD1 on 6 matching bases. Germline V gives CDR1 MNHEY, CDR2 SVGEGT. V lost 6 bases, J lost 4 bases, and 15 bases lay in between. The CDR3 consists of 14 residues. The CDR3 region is CASSTTGGGTEAFF. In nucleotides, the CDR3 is TGTGCCAGCAGCACGACGGGGGGCGGCACTGAAGCTTTCTTT.